This record covers a single TCR beta chain. The specificity of this receptor is unknown. No quality values exist for individual bases; no much larger clone is one base distant. The cohort consisted of 670 or so healthy bone marrow donors. Cohort members were all nominally healthy when sampled, although unrecorded immune exposures were likely present. The donor tested CMV seronegative and was one of the 352 seronegative cohort members. A peripheral blood sample was collected from each donor, and TCR beta sequencing was performed on peripheral blood mononuclear cells. The Qiagen DNeasy Blood Extraction Kit was used to extract genomic DNA from the blood cell samples. The data stem from a study of cytomegalovirus exposure and HLA in healthy donors (TCRdb year 2017). A note on the overall study: According to an earlier analysis of 587 of the donors, about 190 million T cells yielded some 110 million unique TCR beta sequences and 276 Gb of sequence data. About 300 gigabases of sequencing data and tens of millions of unique TCR sequences were included in an early release covering about 600 HLA-typed donors. Among the roughly 430 genotyped donors, 81% belonged to the genetic ancestry cluster associated with self-reported Caucasian donors. The study was designed to test whether signatures of past pathogen exposure could be identified by cataloging public T cell receptors. The study profiled the T cell repertoires of more than 500 subjects by immunosequencing and related them to cytomegalovirus serostatus. A separate validation cohort of over 95 different subjects was used in addition to the roughly 670-subject first cohort. The study combined high-throughput TCR immunosequencing, statistical association of individual TCRs with disease status, and machine learning to predict cytomegalovirus infection status. To study patterns of TCR occurrence, a later analysis re-analyzed previously published TCR beta repertoires from around 660 donors and added high-resolution HLA genotyping. Rather than using new phenotypic data, the later analysis identified candidate immune exposures from TCR beta sequences and from how often those sequences occurred across donors. An earlier analysis of 500 to 750 of the donors applied high-throughput TCR beta sequencing to assess whether each TCR beta V gene segment acted as functional or pseudogenic. Donor age, sex, ethnicity and CMV serostatus were compiled together with the repertoire data. A later genetic analysis took genome-wide SNP genotypes for about three fifths of the 666 donors and used that subset as a discovery cohort. Every repertoire in the discovery cohort had been generated on one and the same sequencing platform. HLA typing covered class I and class II loci at four-digit resolution. Typing coverage differed by locus: A, B, C, DRB1 and DQB1 were typed in roughly 629-630 donors, DQA1 in approximately 520, DPA1 in nearly 610, and DPB1 in 472. Several DR-DQ haplotypes were treated as single units for association and clustering because of strong linkage in the cohort. Among some 400 genotyped donors of the cohort, an average of around 250,000 unique TCR beta nucleotide sequences was sequenced per donor, of which approximately 19% were non-productive.

The germline V gene (reference sequence) supplies CDR1 MNHEY and CDR2 SMNVEV. The cysteine opens and the phenylalanine closes a CDR3 of 14 amino acids. Only the CDR3 DNA stays, 42 bases, in frame from base 1. V loses 3 bases, J loses 7 bases, and the germline ends lie 10 bases apart. Study-wide conclusions, independent of this receptor: It was suggested by the authors that the approach could potentially be generalized to other disease states and immunological phenotypes. A group of highly shared sequence variants was considered likely to be a technical artifact of the sequencing pipeline. Broadly in line with IMGT annotations, most TCR beta V segments showed up in productive rearrangements about 87% or about 30% of the time in an earlier analysis of around 550 of the donors. Roughly uniform sequencing depth across donors was assumed in presence/absence analyses, although this assumption may not hold. The only immune exposure information available for the cohort was CMV serostatus. According to a later genetic analysis, donors in an Asian-associated ancestry cluster had fewer N-insertions in productive TCRs than the roughly 700-donor mean. In a later analysis, around 17,000 TCR beta sequences were associated with specific HLA alleles at a false discovery rate of 0.05. A total of 150 to 200 TCR beta chains were listed by the study as associated with cytomegalovirus. The 87-base-pair reads could not distinguish some IMGT-functional V segments, including TRBV6-2 and TRBV6-3, so those segments were excluded. V-gene and J-gene trimming of TCR beta chains was associated with a missense DCLRE1C variant in a later genetic analysis, and the association was replicated in an independent cohort. A further reported finding was that TCR beta sequences accurately predicted the HLA-A and HLA-B alleles for most subjects in the first cohort. A later analysis reported that several top co-occurrence clusters appeared linked to parvovirus B19, influenza, CMV and Epstein-Barr virus. In a later analysis, the rate of TCR association differed among HLA loci, with DRB1 alleles having the most associated TCRs and HLA-C alleles having the fewest. The classifier was reported to diagnose cytomegalovirus status with high specificity and sensitivity in both the original cohort and the validation cohort. Linkage disequilibrium might explain the correlated functional status among segregating V segments, but an unknown experimental factor could not be ruled out. Because HLA typing was unavailable for some donors at each locus, only the typed subset was used in association tests. In vitro tests confirmed that a few of the cytomegalovirus-associated TCR beta chains recognize cytomegalovirus antigens. Because counts were too low, more than 15 rarely observed V segments, including chromosome 9 orphons, were excluded from the earlier analysis of 500 to 700 of the donors. Most TCR sequences were seen in very few donors, while some public TCRs were found in many individuals. The cohort was sequenced for TCR beta chains only, and without alpha or paired-chain data the features that could be detected were limited. Strong co-occurrence of HLA alleles, especially DR and DQ, made assigning TCR associations to individual alleles difficult. According to a later analysis, most CMV-associated TCR beta chains appeared to be HLA-restricted, and the HLA associations seemed to be driven largely by CMV exposure. In a later analysis, HLA-associated TCR beta chains were found to be more clonally expanded and to have lower generation probabilities than equally common non-associated chains.

Receptor libraries were prepared by the immunoSEQ multiplex PCR assay. The multiplex PCR relied on a mix of 60 forward primers for TCR Vbeta segments and 13 reverse primers for TCR Jbeta segments. A multiplex PCR assay on genomic DNA amplified the CDR3 region of rearranged TCR beta genes. The amplified TCR beta libraries were sequenced on the Illumina HiSeq System as 87-base-pair reads. On the authors' methods: A later analysis tallied 70 million to 100 million unique TCR beta chains across the 610 or so repertoires, and approximately 12 million of those chains were shared by two or more donors. To remove PCR and sequencing errors, raw reads were error-corrected and collapsed into unique sequences using a nearest-neighbor algorithm that merged closely related sequences. To assign V, D and J gene segments, CDR3 sequences were aligned to IMGT reference sequences. For a sequence to be retained, at least a six-nucleotide match to both a V gene segment and a J gene segment was required. Rearrangements were called productive when the CDR3 lacked stop codons and stayed in frame with V and J; all others were non-productive. CDR3 was defined according to IMGT convention as the region running from the second conserved V-encoded cysteine to the conserved J-encoded phenylalanine. Sequences without an unambiguous match to a single V gene segment were excluded from the earlier analysis of almost 600 of the donors. In an earlier analysis of 587 of the donors, V segments were called functional above 56.7% productive rearrangements and were called segregating when the between-donor standard deviation exceeded 5%. To diagnose cytomegalovirus status from the catalog of TCR beta chain sequences, a statistical classification framework was built. V and J gene assignment, in a later analysis, came from comparing TCR nucleotide sequences with IMGT/GENE-DB human TR gene sequences. In a later analysis, CDR3 sequences and most-parsimonious VDJ recombination scenarios were assigned using the TCRdist pipeline. In a later analysis, each TCR beta chain was defined by its CDR3 amino acid sequence together with its V-gene family, and reads lacking a unique V-gene family were excluded. In a later analysis, around 650 highly shared, low-generation-probability nucleotide sequences were removed to address suspected cross-contamination and a sequencing artifact. A later analysis calculated a clonal expansion index for each public chain from normalized within-repertoire ranks of inferred template counts. A later analysis computed generation probabilities with a VDJ recombination model fitted to out-of-frame rearrangements, and checked the results against IGoR. A later analysis scored TCR-TCR, TCR-HLA and TCR-CMV co-occurrence with hypergeometric tests, applying a repertoire-size bias correction to TCR pairs. To estimate false discovery rates, a later analysis permuted the HLA or CMV assignments 20 times. In a later analysis, co-occurring TCRs were grouped using DBSCAN, and TCRdist sequence similarity was added for clustering within HLA-allele-positive subsets. Co-occurrence clustering excluded repertoires with fewer than 30,000 or more than 120,000 public chains, plus five with anomalous nucleotide sharing. Not all clones reach the TCRdb copy of this immuneACCESS table, which keeps in-frame sequences only. Checked studies attribute under half of the gap to unresolved V genes and leave the rest unexplained. That table gives V, J and clone size, and the DNA gave D and trimming. The table for this sample lists 85,000 to 90,000 clones; roughly three quarters of them were counted only once. The ten largest clones add up to around 3% of the sample.

Here the chain combines TRBV27 and TRBJ1-6; TRBD1 could be the D gene, as 5 bases match. The TCR was taken from a young man in good health and CMV-seronegative. Sequencing was done on a sample of PBMCs. The CDR3 reads as follows: CASSFGGWNSPLHF. The DNA is TGTGCCAGCAGTTTTGGGGGGTGGAATTCACCCCTCCACTTT.